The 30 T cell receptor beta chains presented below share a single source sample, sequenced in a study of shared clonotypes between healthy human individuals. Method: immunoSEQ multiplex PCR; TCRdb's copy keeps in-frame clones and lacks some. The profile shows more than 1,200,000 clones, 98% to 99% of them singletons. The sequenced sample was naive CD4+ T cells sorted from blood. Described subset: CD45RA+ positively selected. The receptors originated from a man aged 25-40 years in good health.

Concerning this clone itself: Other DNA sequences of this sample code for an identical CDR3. This CDR3 reads CASSLRVNTGELFF. In DNA form, the CDR3 reads TGTGCCAGCAGCTTACGGGTAAACACCGGGGAGCTGTTTTTT. The chain combines TRBV11-2 with TRBJ2-2; D is unclear. Germline V lookup: CDR1 SGHAT, CDR2 FQNNGV. Trimming took 2 bases from V and 2 from J, leaving 6 bases between them. This CDR3 has 14 residues.

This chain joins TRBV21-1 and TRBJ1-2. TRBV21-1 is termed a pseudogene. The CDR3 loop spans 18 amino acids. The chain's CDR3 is CASSKALRNGAANYGYTF. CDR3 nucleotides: TGTGCCAGCAGCAAAGCCCTTAGAAATGGAGCGGCTAACTATGGCTACACCTTC.

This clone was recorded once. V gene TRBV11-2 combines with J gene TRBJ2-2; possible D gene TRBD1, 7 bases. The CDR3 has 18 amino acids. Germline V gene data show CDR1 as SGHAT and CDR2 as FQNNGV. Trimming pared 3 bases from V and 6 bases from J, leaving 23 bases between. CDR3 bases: TGTGCCAGCAGCTTCCGGAGGGGGCGGGTTCGGATCGCCGGGGAGCTGTTTTTT. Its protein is CASSFRRGRVRIAGELFF.

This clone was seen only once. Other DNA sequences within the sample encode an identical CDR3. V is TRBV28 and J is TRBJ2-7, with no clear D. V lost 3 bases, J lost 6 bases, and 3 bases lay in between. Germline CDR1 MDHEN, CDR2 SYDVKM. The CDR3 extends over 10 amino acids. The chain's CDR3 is CASSFGEQYF. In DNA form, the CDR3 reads TGTGCCAGCAGTTTTGGCGAGCAGTACTTC. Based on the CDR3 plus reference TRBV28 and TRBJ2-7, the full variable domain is DVKVTQSSRYLVKRTGEKVFLECVQDMDHENMFWYRQDPGLGLRLIYFSYDVKMKEKGDIPEGYSVSREKKERFSLILESASTNQTSMYLCASSFGEQYFGPGTRLTVT.

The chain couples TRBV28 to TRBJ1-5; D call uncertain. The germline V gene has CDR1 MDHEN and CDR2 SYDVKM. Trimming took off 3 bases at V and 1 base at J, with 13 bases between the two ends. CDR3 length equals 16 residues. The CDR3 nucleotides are TGTGCCAGCAGTTTGATGGGAGGTCGGAGCAATCAGCCCCAGCATTTT. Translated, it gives CASSLMGGRSNQPQHF.

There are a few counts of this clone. As DNA, the CDR3 is TGTGCCAGCAGTGAAAAGGAGGACTACACTGAAGCTTTCTTT. This gives the protein CASSEKEDYTEAFF. The chain employs TRBV6-1 and TRBJ1-1, with no clear D. V was cut by 2 bases and J by 3 bases, with 10 bases left in between. CDR3 length: 14 amino acids. CDR1 is MNHNS, CDR2 SASEGT, per germline.

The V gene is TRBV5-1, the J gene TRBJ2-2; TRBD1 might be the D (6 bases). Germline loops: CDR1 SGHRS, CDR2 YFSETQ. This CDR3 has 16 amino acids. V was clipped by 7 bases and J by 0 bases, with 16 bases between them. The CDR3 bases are TGCGCCAGCCGGTTCTCCGGGACAACGAACACCGGGGAGCTGTTTTTT. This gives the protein CASRFSGTTNTGELFF. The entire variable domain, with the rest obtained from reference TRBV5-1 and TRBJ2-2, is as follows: KAGVTQTPRYLIKTRGQQVTLSCSPISGHRSVSWYQQTPGQGLQFLFEYFSETQRNKGNFPGRFSGRQFSNSRSEMNVSTLELGDSALYLCASRFSGTTNTGELFFGEGSRLTVL.

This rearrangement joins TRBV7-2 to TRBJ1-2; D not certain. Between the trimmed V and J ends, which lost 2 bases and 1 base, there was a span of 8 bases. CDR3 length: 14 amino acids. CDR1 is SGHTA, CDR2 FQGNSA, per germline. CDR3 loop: CASSLSRFNYGYTF. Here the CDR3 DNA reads TGTGCCAGCAGCTTATCCAGGTTTAACTATGGCTACACCTTC.

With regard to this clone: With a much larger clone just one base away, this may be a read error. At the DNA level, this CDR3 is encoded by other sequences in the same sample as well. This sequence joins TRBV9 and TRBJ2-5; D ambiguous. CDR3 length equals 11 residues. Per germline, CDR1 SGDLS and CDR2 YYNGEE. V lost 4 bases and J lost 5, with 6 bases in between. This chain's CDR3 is CASSLGETQYF. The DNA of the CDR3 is TGTGCCAGCAGCCTAGGGGAGACCCAGTACTTC.

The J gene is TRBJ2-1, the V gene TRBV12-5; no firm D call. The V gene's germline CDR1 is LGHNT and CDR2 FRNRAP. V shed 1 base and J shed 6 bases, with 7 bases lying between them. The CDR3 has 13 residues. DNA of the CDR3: TGTGCTAGTGGTTTGGAAGGAATCAATGAGCAGTTCTTC. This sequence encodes CASGLEGINEQFF.

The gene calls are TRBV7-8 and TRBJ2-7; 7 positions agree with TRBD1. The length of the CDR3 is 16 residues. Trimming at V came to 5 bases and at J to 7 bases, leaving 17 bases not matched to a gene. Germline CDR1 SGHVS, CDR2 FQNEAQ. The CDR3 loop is CASSPRSLARGYEQYF. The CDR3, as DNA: TGTGCCAGCAGCCCTCGCAGTCTGGCCAGGGGGTATGAGCAGTACTTC. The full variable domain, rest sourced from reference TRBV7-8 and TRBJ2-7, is GAGVSQSPRYKVAKRGQDVALRCDPISGHVSLFWYQQALGQGPEFLTYFQNEAQLDKSGLPSDRFFAERPEGSVSTLKIQRTQQEDSAVYLCASSPRSLARGYEQYFGPGTRLTVT.

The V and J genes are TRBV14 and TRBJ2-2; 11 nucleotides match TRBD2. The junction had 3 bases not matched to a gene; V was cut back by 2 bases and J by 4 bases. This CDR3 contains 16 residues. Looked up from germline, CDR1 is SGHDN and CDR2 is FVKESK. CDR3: CASSQTSGRSTGELFF. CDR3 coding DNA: TGTGCCAGCAGCCAAACTAGCGGGAGAAGCACCGGGGAGCTGTTTTTT.

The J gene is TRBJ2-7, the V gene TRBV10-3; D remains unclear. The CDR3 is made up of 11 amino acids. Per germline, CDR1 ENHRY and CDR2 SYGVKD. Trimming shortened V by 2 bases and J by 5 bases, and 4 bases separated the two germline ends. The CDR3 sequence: CAISEGDEQYF. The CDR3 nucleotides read TGTGCCATCAGTGAGGGTGACGAGCAGTACTTC.

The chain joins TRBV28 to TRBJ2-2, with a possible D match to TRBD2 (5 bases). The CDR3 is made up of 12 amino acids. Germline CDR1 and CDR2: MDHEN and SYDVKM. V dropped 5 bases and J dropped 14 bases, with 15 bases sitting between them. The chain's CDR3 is CASSPSVEGLFF. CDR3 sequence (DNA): TGTGCCAGCAGTCCATCGGTCGAGGGACTGTTTTTT. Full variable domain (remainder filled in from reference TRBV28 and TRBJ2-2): DVKVTQSSRYLVKRTGEKVFLECVQDMDHENMFWYRQDPGLGLRLIYFSYDVKMKEKGDIPEGYSVSREKKERFSLILESASTNQTSMYLCASSPSVEGLFFGEGSRLTVL.

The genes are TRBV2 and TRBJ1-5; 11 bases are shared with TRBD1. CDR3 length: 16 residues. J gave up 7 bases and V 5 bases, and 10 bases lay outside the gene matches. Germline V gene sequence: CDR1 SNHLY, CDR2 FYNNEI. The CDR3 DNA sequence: TGTGCCAGCAGTTCCTTGGGCCGGGACAGGGGGCAGCCCCAGCATTTT. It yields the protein CASSSLGRDRGQPQHF.

The CDR3 DNA reads as TGTGCCAGCAGCACCACTACGGGAGGTTGGACCGGGGAGCTGTTTTTT. It translates to CASSTTTGGWTGELFF. The chain uses TRBV7-9 and TRBJ2-2; TRBD2 agrees at 7 bases. V lost 5 bases and J lost 5; bases outside the gene matches: 11. The CDR3 runs 16 residues. The germline CDR1 and CDR2 sequences are SEHNR and FQNEAQ (reference sequence).

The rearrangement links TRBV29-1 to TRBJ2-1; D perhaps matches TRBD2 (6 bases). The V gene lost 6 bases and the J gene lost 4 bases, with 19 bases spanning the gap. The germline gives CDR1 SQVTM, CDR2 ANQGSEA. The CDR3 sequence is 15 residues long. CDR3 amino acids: CSVLPLAREYNEQFF. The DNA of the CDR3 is TGCAGCGTGCTTCCACTAGCCAGGGAATACAATGAGCAGTTCTTC.

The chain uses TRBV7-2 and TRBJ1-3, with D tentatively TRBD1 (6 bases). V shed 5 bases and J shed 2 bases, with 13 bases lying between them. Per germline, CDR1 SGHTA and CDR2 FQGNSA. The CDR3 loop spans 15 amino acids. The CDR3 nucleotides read TGTGCCAGCAGCCGCCTTGGACAGCCTGGAAACACCATATATTTT. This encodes CASSRLGQPGNTIYF.

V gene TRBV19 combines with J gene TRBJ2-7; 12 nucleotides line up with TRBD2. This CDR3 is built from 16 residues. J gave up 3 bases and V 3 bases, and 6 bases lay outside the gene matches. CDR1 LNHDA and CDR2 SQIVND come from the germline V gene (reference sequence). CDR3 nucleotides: TGTGCCAGTAGTATCGGAGGACTAGCGGGACGCTACGAGCAGTACTTC. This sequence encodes CASSIGGLAGRYEQYF.

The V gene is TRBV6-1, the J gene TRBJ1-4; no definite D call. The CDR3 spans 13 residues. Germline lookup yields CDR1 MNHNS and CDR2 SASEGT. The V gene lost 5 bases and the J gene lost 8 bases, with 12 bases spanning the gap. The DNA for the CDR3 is TGTGCCAGCAGTAACTATAGAACGGAAAAACTGTTTTTT. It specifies CASSNYRTEKLFF.

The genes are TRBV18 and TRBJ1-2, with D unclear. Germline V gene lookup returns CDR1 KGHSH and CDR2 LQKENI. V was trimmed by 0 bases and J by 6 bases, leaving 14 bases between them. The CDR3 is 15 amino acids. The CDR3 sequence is CASSPPAGPEDGYTF. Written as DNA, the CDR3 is TGTGCCAGCTCACCACCTGCAGGCCCCGAAGATGGCTACACCTTC. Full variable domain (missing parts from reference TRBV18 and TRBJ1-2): NAGVMQNPRHLVRRRGQEARLRCSPMKGHSHVYWYRQLPEEGLKFMVYLQKENIIDESGMPKERFSAEFPKEGPSILRIQQVVRGDSAAYFCASSPPAGPEDGYTFGSGTRLTVV.

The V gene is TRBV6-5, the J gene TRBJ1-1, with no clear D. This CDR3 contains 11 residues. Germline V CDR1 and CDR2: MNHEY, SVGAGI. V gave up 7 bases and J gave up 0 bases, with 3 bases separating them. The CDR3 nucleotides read TGTGCCAGCATCGTGAACACTGAAGCTTTCTTT. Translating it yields CASIVNTEAFF.

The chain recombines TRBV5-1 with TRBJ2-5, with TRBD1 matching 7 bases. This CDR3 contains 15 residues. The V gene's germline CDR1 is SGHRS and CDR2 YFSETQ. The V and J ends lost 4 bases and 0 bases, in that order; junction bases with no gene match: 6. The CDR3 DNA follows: TGCGCCAGCAGCGCCGGGACAGCGTACCAAGAGACCCAGTACTTC. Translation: CASSAGTAYQETQYF.

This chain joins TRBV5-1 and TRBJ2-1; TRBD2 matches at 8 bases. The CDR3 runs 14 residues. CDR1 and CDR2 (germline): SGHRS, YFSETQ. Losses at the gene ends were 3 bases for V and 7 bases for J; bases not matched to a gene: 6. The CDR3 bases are TGCGCCAGCAGCTCCGGACTAGCTCTGAATGAGCAGTTCTTC. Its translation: CASSSGLALNEQFF.

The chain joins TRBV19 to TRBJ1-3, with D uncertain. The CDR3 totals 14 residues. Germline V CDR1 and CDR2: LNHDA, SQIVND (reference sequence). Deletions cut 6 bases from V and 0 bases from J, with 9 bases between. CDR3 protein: CASSAGDSGNTIYF. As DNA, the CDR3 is TGTGCCAGTAGCGCAGGTGACTCTGGAAACACCATATATTTT.

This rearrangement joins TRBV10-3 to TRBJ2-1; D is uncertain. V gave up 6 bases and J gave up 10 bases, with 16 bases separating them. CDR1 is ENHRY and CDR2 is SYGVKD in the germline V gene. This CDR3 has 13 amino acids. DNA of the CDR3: TGTGCCATCAGGAAGGGCAGCACCAACGAGCAGTTCTTC. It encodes CAIRKGSTNEQFF.

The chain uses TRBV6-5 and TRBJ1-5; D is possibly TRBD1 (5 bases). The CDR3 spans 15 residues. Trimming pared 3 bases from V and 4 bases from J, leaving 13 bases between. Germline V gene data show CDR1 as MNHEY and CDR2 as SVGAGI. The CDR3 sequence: CASSYDSLGNQPQHF. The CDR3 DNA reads TGTGCCAGCAGTTATGACAGTCTTGGAAATCAGCCCCAGCATTTT.

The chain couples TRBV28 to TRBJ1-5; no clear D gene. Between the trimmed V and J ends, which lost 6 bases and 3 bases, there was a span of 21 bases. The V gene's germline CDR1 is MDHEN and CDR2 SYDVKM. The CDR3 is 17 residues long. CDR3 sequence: CASRSRLGSPYNQPQHF. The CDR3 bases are TGTGCCAGCAGGAGCCGGCTCGGTTCACCTTACAATCAGCCCCAGCATTTT.

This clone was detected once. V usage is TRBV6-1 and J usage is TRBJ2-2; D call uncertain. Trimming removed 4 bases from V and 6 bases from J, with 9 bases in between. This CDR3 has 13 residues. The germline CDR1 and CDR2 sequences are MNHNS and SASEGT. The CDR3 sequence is CASSGFAPGELFF. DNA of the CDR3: TGTGCCAGCAGTGGGTTCGCCCCCGGGGAGCTGTTTTTT.

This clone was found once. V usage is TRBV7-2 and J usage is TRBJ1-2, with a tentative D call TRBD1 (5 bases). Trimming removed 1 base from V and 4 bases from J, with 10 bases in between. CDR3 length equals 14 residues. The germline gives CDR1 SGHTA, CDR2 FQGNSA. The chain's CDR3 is CASSLDPTGYGYTF. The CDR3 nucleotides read TGTGCCAGCAGCTTAGATCCCACAGGCTATGGCTACACCTTC.